The present T cell receptor beta chain was sequenced within a study of T cell responses to AZD1222 COVID-19 vaccine. TCRdb's copy holds only in-frame clones and misses some; the assay was immunoSEQ multiplex PCR. This table has fewer than 200,000 clones, approximately 90% appearing once. Analyses pooled second doses at about 4 or about 12 weeks. Germline lookup yields CDR1 LNHDA and CDR2 SQIVND (reference sequence). Trimming cost V 1 base and J 6 bases, with 4 bases left between them. CDR3 length: 12 amino acids. Here the sequenced sample was peripheral blood, taken 28 days after the second AZD1222 dose. This TCR derives from an adult who received the AZD1222 COVID-19 vaccine. The gene calls are TRBV19 and TRBJ1-5, with D unclear. The CDR3 DNA reads TGTGCCAGTAGTATAGGTGCTCAGCCCCAGCATTTT. It yields the protein CASSIGAQPQHF. The variable domain in full, completed from reference TRBV19 and TRBJ1-5, reads DGGITQSPKYLFRKEGQNVTLSCEQNLNHDAMYWYRQDPGQGLRLIYYSQIVNDFQKGDIAEGYSVSREKKESFPLTVTSAQKNPTAFYLCASSIGAQPQHFGDGTRLSIL.